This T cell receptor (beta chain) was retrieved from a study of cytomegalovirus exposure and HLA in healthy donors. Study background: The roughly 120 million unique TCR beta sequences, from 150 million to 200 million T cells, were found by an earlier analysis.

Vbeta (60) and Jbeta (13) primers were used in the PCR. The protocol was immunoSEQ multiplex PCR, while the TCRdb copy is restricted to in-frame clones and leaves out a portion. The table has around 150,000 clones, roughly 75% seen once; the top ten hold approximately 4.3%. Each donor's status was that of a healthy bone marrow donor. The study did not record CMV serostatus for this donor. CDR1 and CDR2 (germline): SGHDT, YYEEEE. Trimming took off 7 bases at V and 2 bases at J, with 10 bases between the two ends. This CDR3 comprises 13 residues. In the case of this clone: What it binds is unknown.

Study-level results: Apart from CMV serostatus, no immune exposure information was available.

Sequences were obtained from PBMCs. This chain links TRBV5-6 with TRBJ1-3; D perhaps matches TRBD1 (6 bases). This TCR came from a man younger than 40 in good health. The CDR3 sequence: CASRQGPGNTIYF. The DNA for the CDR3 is TGTGCCAGCCGGCAGGGGCCTGGAAACACCATATATTTT.